These 14 T cell receptor beta chains were sequenced from one sample in a study of blood T cells in healthy people across ages. The authors ran a second PCR of roughly 6 to 12 cycles using a sample-barcoded 5' primer and a J-beta primer mix. MiXCR, run by TCRdb on the 5' RACE reads, gives a single entry per CDR3 protein. The data show 1.5 million to 1.9 million distinct CDR3 sequences, under 55% seen once. The specimen was blood. The receptors derive from a woman under 30 in good health.

V usage is TRBV7-2 and J usage is TRBJ2-1, with a weak D call TRBD2 (6 bases). The J call may not be correct, given that the DNA end is closer to TRBJ2-7. The CDR3 is 17 amino acids. Germline-derived CDR1 and CDR2 are SGHTA and FQGNSA. DNA of the CDR3: TGTGCCAGCAGCTCAATAGGGACTCGTAAAGACTACAATGAGCAGTACTTC. Translated, it gives CASSSIGTRKDYNEQYF.

The V call is TRBV24-1, the J call TRBJ2-3, with 11 bases aligning to TRBD2. In germline, CDR1 is KGHDR, CDR2 SFDVKD. V was clipped by 2 bases and J by 1 base; unmatched bases: 10. The CDR3 spans 19 residues. Here the CDR3 DNA reads TGTGCCACCAGTGATTCCAAACCACTAGCGGGAGTGCGCACAGATACGCAGTATTTT. Translation: CATSDSKPLAGVRTDTQYF.

The CDR3: CASSQIGLVGDNEQFF. The CDR3, as DNA: TGCGCCAGCAGCCAAATCGGACTAGTGGGGGACAATGAGCAGTTCTTC. V gene TRBV4-1 combines with J gene TRBJ2-1, with 7 bases lining up with TRBD2. Trimming took 2 bases from V and 5 from J; bases not matched to a gene: 9. CDR1 MGHRA and CDR2 YSYEKL come from the germline V gene. The CDR3 has 16 amino acids.

This chain connects TRBV6-1 to TRBJ2-5; tentative D call: TRBD2 (5 bases). Germline CDR1 reads MNHNS; CDR2 reads SASEGT. The CDR3 contains 13 residues. Trimming took 4 bases from V and 11 from J, leaving 17 bases between them. In nucleotides, the CDR3 is TGTGCCAGCAGTGGACCCTTGACATGGGAGCAGTACTTC. Amino acid sequence: CASSGPLTWEQYF.

The chain carries TRBV3-1 and TRBJ2-1; TRBD2 matches 11 bases. The germline V gene has CDR1 LGHDT and CDR2 YNNKEL (reference sequence). The CDR3 is made up of 14 amino acids. V was pared by 1 base and J by 12 bases, with 5 bases of the junction left unmatched. The CDR3: CASSQGLAGGRQFF. DNA of the CDR3: TGTGCCAGCAGCCAAGGGCTAGCGGGAGGAAGGCAGTTCTTC.

The CDR3 reads CASSPKNDNEQYF. CDR3 DNA: TGTGCCAGCAGCCCTAAAAACGACAATGAGCAGTACTTC. The chain has TRBV7-2 and TRBJ2-7; no clear D. CDR3 size: 13 residues. The germline V and J ends were trimmed by 5 bases and 7 bases, with 15 bases remaining between them. The germline CDR1 and CDR2 sequences are SGHTA and FQGNSA.

This rearrangement joins TRBV28 to TRBJ1-1, with D possibly being TRBD1 (5 bases). The CDR3 is 13 amino acids. Germline lookup yields CDR1 MDHEN and CDR2 SYDVKM. Trimming left V 8 bases short and J 4 bases short, with 14 bases between. The CDR3 reads CASADPGGTEAFF. CDR3 in DNA: TGTGCCAGCGCAGACCCGGGGGGCACTGAAGCTTTCTTT.

This clonotype was seen just once. The genes are TRBV7-2 and TRBJ2-1; either TRBD1 or TRBD2 may supply D (5 bases each). The germline gives CDR1 SGHTA, CDR2 FQGNSA. This CDR3 has 16 amino acids. V lost 2 bases to trimming and J lost 4 bases, with 15 bases between them. The CDR3 DNA follows: TGTGCCAGCAGCTTACAGGGAGCTGTTCGATACAATGAGCAGTTCTTC. It yields the protein CASSLQGAVRYNEQFF.

This clonotype was observed a few times. This chain links TRBV20-1 with TRBJ2-5; 7 bases are a match to TRBD1. Germline values: CDR1 DFQATT, CDR2 SNEGSKA (reference sequence). The CDR3 has 13 residues. J gave up 11 bases and V 4 bases, and 13 bases lay outside the gene matches. The CDR3 bases are TGCAGTGCTATTAGACAGGGTGGCTATGAGCAGTACTTC. As protein: CSAIRQGGYEQYF.

This rearrangement joins TRBV5-1 to TRBJ1-1; D unresolved. Germline loops: CDR1 SGHRS, CDR2 YFSETQ. Trimming shortened V by 4 bases and J by 4 bases, and 14 bases separated the two germline ends. The CDR3 is 14 amino acids. The CDR3 nucleotides read TGCGCCAGCAGCATCGGACGGCTGGGCACTGAAGCTTTCTTT. It is translated as CASSIGRLGTEAFF.

This clonotype was counted many times. The CDR3 DNA reads as TGCAGCGTCTTCGAGCCGGGACTTTCGGCGCAGTATTTT. It yields the protein CSVFEPGLSAQYF. The chain employs TRBV29-1 and TRBJ2-3, with D tentatively TRBD2 (6 bases). The CDR3 sequence is 13 residues long. The V gene's germline CDR1 is SQVTM and CDR2 ANQGSEA. V was cut by 6 bases and J by 10 bases, with 20 bases left in between.

The chain combines TRBV6-1 with TRBJ2-5; D might be TRBD1 (5 bases). V was clipped by 3 bases and J by 5 bases, with 10 bases between them. The CDR3 runs to 13 residues. From germline, CDR1 is MNHNS and CDR2 SASEGT. The CDR3 DNA is TGTGCCAGCAGTGACCAGGGTGGTGAGACCCAGTACTTC. It codes for CASSDQGGETQYF.

With respect to this clonotype: One end of the junction is discordant with germline, which a read error may explain. This sequence joins TRBV7-2 and TRBJ2-1; D uncertain. The germline V gene encodes CDR1 SGHTA and CDR2 FQGNSA. This CDR3 contains 14 residues. CDR3 bases: TGTGCCGGCAGCTTTAGGGCCAGTAGGGATGAGCAGTTCTTC. It encodes CAGSFRASRDEQFF. Supplemented by reference TRBV7-2 and TRBJ2-1, the full variable domain reads GAGVSQSPSNKVTEKGKDVELRCDPISGHTALYWYRQSLGQGLEFLIYFQGNSAPDKSGLPSDRFSAERTGGSVSTLTIQRTQQEDSAVYLCAGSFRASRDEQFFGPGTRLTVL.

This clonotype showed up just once. The rearrangement links TRBV6-2 or TRBV6-3 to TRBJ2-1; 12 nucleotides match TRBD2. TRBJ2-7 matches the DNA end more closely, so the J call is doubtful. There are 15 residues in the CDR3. The germline V gene encodes CDR1 MNHEY and CDR2 SVGEGT. CDR3 region: CASSWTSGNYNEQYF. CDR3 DNA sequence: TGTGCCAGCAGCTGGACTAGCGGGAACTACAATGAGCAGTACTTC.